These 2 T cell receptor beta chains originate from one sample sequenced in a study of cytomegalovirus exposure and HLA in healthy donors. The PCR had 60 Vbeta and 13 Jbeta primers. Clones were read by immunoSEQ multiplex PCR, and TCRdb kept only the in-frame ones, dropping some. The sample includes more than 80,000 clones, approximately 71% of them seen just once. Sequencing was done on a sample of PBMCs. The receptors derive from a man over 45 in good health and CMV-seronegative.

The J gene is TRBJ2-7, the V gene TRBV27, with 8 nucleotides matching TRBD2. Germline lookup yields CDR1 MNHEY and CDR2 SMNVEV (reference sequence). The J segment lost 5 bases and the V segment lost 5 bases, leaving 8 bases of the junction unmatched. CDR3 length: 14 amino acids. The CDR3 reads CASSQRRGVNEQYF. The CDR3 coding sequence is TGTGCCAGCAGTCAACGGCGGGGGGTCAACGAGCAGTACTTC.

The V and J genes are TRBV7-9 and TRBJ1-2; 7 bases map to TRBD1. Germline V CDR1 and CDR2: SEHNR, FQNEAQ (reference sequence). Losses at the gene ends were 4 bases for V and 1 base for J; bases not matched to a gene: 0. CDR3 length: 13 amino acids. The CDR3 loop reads CASSYRGNYGYTF. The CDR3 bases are TGTGCCAGCAGCTACAGGGGTAACTATGGCTACACCTTC.